These T cell receptor beta chains were read from a single sample in a study of CD8 T cells in Susac syndrome. From the immunoSEQ multiplex PCR reads, TCRdb called clonotypes with MiXCR, one entry per CDR3 protein. The sample lists some 200,000 distinct CDR3 sequences; approximately 96% were seen once. Sequencing was done on a sample of CD4+ T cells from PBMCs. The receptor set was obtained from a human donor with Susac syndrome. Both conserved end residues are part of each CDR3.

J gene: TRBJ1-2
V gene: TRBV3-1
CDR3 protein: CASGQGGLNYGYTF

J gene: TRBJ2-1
V gene: TRBV7-2
CDR3 protein: CASSLVAGGRNEQFF

J gene: TRBJ1-1
V gene: TRBV3-1
CDR3 protein: CASSRQGGGLLAFF

J gene: TRBJ1-5
V gene: TRBV15
CDR3 protein: CATSRDPLQGPQHF

J gene: TRBJ2-7
V gene: TRBV30
CDR3 protein: CAWATGMDYEQYF

J gene: TRBJ2-1
V gene: TRBV4-2
CDR3 protein: CASSQDGGGATRNEQFF

J gene: TRBJ1-5
V gene: TRBV12-3/TRBV12-4
CDR3 protein: CASSPRTRFLAQHF

J gene: TRBJ2-1
V gene: TRBV4-1
CDR3 protein: CASSQDFQRGAPYNEQFF

J gene: TRBJ2-1
V gene: TRBV12-3/TRBV12-4
CDR3 protein: CASRRAQGPHNEQFF

J gene: TRBJ2-1
V gene: TRBV6-6
CDR3 protein: CTSGGADNEQFF

J gene: TRBJ2-3
V gene: TRBV7-7
CDR3 protein: CASSPIAGGRGTDTQYF

J gene: TRBJ2-5
V gene: TRBV4-1
CDR3 protein: CASSQGPPETQYF

J gene: TRBJ2-3
V gene: TRBV30
CDR3 protein: CAKSASGGADTQYF

J gene: TRBJ1-1
V gene: TRBV7-3
CDR3 protein: CASSSMGQAGNTEAFF

J gene: TRBJ1-5
V gene: TRBV20-1
CDR3 protein: CSARGVVGSNQPQHF

J gene: TRBJ1-6
V gene: TRBV20-1
CDR3 protein: CSARVPVANSPLHF

J gene: TRBJ1-1
V gene: TRBV25-1
CDR3 protein: CASSEWNRVGEAFF

J gene: TRBJ1-5
V gene: TRBV20-1
CDR3 protein: CSATYSNQPQHF

J gene: TRBJ2-7
V gene: TRBV18
CDR3 protein: CASSPGPKTTSLYEQYF

J gene: TRBJ2-1
V gene: TRBV12-3/TRBV12-4
CDR3 protein: CASSRTSGGNNEQFF

J gene: TRBJ1-2
V gene: TRBV12-3/TRBV12-4
CDR3 protein: CASSLGAYGYTF

J gene: TRBJ2-7
V gene: TRBV7-3
CDR3 protein: CASSLSAGGEQYF

J gene: TRBJ2-7
V gene: TRBV12-3/TRBV12-4
CDR3 protein: CASGTSGPPYEQYF

J gene: TRBJ1-2
V gene: TRBV2
CDR3 protein: CATAGQEGYGYTF

J gene: TRBJ2-5
V gene: TRBV20-1
CDR3 protein: CSASPDGGTPQYF

J gene: TRBJ1-1
V gene: TRBV29-1
CDR3 protein: CSVEDRWTEAFF

J gene: TRBJ1-5
V gene: TRBV18
CDR3 protein: CAFSAPRGTESNQPQHF

J gene: TRBJ2-1
V gene: TRBV3-1
CDR3 protein: CASSPSPAGGSYNEQFF

J gene: TRBJ2-3
V gene: TRBV12-5
CDR3 protein: CASGLASGQGADTQYF